The 18 T cell receptor beta chains presented below share a single source sample, sequenced in a study of shared clonotypes between healthy human individuals. Produced via immunoSEQ multiplex PCR; TCRdb's table is partial and in-frame only. The sample yields around 99,000 clones, over 60% seen once. Sequences were obtained from memory CD8+ T cells sorted from blood. This sample's subset: CD45RO+ cells pooled with CCR7-negative TemRA cells. Receptors originate from a young man in good health.

This clone was seen a few times. The V call is TRBV7-6, the J call TRBJ2-3; D remains unclear. Trimming removed 8 bases from V and 6 bases from J, with 9 bases in between. Germline V lookup: CDR1 SGHVS, CDR2 FNYEAQ. The CDR3 extends over 11 amino acids. The CDR3 loop is CASSSLDTQYF. In nucleotides, the CDR3 is TGTGCCAGCTCCAGTTTGGATACGCAGTATTTT.

CDR3 coding DNA: TGTGCCAGCAGCCCTACTAGCGGGAGGGCCTACGAGCAGTACTTC. As protein: CASSPTSGRAYEQYF. This chain uses TRBV9 with TRBJ2-7, with 13 bases that match TRBD2. Germline V gene lookup returns CDR1 SGDLS and CDR2 YYNGEE. The CDR3 runs to 15 residues. Trimming took 4 bases from V and 2 from J; bases not matched to a gene: 3. Supplemented by reference TRBV9 and TRBJ2-7, the full variable domain reads DSGVTQTPKHLITATGQRVTLRCSPRSGDLSVYWYQQSLDQGLQFLIQYYNGEERAKGNILERFSAQQFPDLHSELNLSSLELGDSALYFCASSPTSGRAYEQYFGPGTRLTVT.

As to this clone: This likely reflects a read error, since a far larger clone is one base away. The J gene is TRBJ2-3, the V gene TRBV9; D is uncertain. Germline CDR1 reads SGDLS; CDR2 reads YYNGEE. V was pared by 3 bases and J by 2 bases, with 7 bases between. The CDR3 has 13 residues. The DNA for the CDR3 is TGTGCCAGCAGCGCAGCAGACACAGATACGCAGTATTTT. This translates into CASSAADTDTQYF.

The J gene is TRBJ1-5, the V gene TRBV2; D gene unclear. Germline CDR1 and CDR2: SNHLY and FYNNEI. V was shortened by 8 bases and J by 3 bases, with 14 bases between the two germline ends. This CDR3 spans 14 amino acids. In nucleotides, the CDR3 is TGTGCCAGCCGACCGGGCCAGATCAATCAGCCCCAGCATTTT. It is translated as CASRPGQINQPQHF.

Many counts were recorded for this clone. This chain links TRBV29-1 with TRBJ1-5; D not resolved. Germline loops: CDR1 SQVTM, CDR2 ANQGSEA. Trimming shortened V by 6 bases and J by 3 bases, and 12 bases separated the two germline ends. The CDR3 consists of 13 residues. CDR3 sequence: CSVRDNHNQPQHF. For the CDR3, the DNA is TGCAGCGTACGTGACAATCACAATCAGCCCCAGCATTTT.

This clone showed up just once. The V gene is TRBV7-7, the J gene TRBJ2-5, with 13 bases aligning to TRBD2. Per the germline V gene, CDR1 is SSHAT and CDR2 is FNYEAQ (reference sequence). V dropped 5 bases and J dropped 5; count of bases not matched to a gene: 8. There are 16 residues in the CDR3. The CDR3 protein is CASSPGLAGSFETQYF. DNA for the CDR3: TGTGCCAGCAGCCCGGGACTAGCGGGATCGTTCGAGACCCAGTACTTC.

The V and J genes are TRBV9 and TRBJ2-5, with 7 bases matching TRBD1. J lost 4 bases, V lost 0 bases, and 3 bases had no gene match. CDR3 size: 14 residues. From germline, CDR1 is SGDLS and CDR2 YYNGEE. The CDR3, as DNA: TGTGCCAGCAGCGTAGAAGGGGGCGGAGAGACCCAGTACTTC. Its protein is CASSVEGGGETQYF. Using reference TRBV9 and TRBJ2-5 for the parts outside the CDR3, the full variable domain is DSGVTQTPKHLITATGQRVTLRCSPRSGDLSVYWYQQSLDQGLQFLIQYYNGEERAKGNILERFSAQQFPDLHSELNLSSLELGDSALYFCASSVEGGGETQYFGPGTRLLVL.

The CDR3 protein is CASSAGQGRGLYEQYF. CDR3 bases: TGCGCCAGCAGCGCCGGACAGGGGCGGGGGCTCTACGAGCAGTACTTC. The genes are TRBV5-1 and TRBJ2-7, with 9 bases identical to TRBD1. Germline V gives CDR1 SGHRS, CDR2 YFSETQ. V dropped 4 bases and J dropped 3; count of bases not matched to a gene: 11. The CDR3 consists of 16 residues.

The chain is built from TRBV28 and TRBJ2-7, with 9 bases identical to TRBD2. The CDR3 length is 17 residues. The ends lost 4 bases at V and 5 bases at J; junction bases unmatched: 15. Germline V lookup: CDR1 MDHEN, CDR2 SYDVKM. CDR3 in amino acids: CASSWTPELAGGDEQYF. CDR3 DNA: TGTGCCAGCAGTTGGACCCCCGAATTGGCGGGAGGGGACGAGCAGTACTTC.

The V and J genes are TRBV28 and TRBJ1-1; D perhaps matches TRBD1 (6 bases). Per germline, CDR1 MDHEN and CDR2 SYDVKM. V dropped 6 bases and J dropped 6 bases, with 20 bases sitting between them. This CDR3 contains 15 residues. CDR3 DNA: TGTGCCAGCAGCCCAAGGGGGGTGGGGTTGTCTGAAGCTTTCTTT. It specifies CASSPRGVGLSEAFF. Combining the CDR3 with reference TRBV28 and TRBJ1-1 gives the whole variable domain DVKVTQSSRYLVKRTGEKVFLECVQDMDHENMFWYRQDPGLGLRLIYFSYDVKMKEKGDIPEGYSVSREKKERFSLILESASTNQTSMYLCASSPRGVGLSEAFFGQGTRLTVV.

The rearrangement joins TRBV28 to TRBJ1-3; D gene unclear. V lost 4 bases and J lost 1, with 17 bases in between. CDR1 is MDHEN, CDR2 SYDVKM, per germline. The CDR3 has 17 residues. The CDR3 DNA follows: TGTGCCAGCAGTTCCCTGGTGACTGATCCTTCTGGAAACACCATATATTTT. This codes for CASSSLVTDPSGNTIYF. The full variable domain, in which reference TRBV28 and TRBJ1-3 provide the parts outside the CDR3, is DVKVTQSSRYLVKRTGEKVFLECVQDMDHENMFWYRQDPGLGLRLIYFSYDVKMKEKGDIPEGYSVSREKKERFSLILESASTNQTSMYLCASSSLVTDPSGNTIYFGEGSWLTVV.

V is TRBV9 and J is TRBJ2-3; 11 bases agree with TRBD2. The CDR3 is 17 residues long. The V gene end was trimmed by 4 bases and the J gene end by 2 bases; junction bases not matched to a gene: 9. Germline CDR1 SGDLS, CDR2 YYNGEE. CDR3 in DNA: TGTGCCAGCAGCAAAGCTGGGACTAGCGGACCCACAGATACGCAGTATTTT. Encoded protein: CASSKAGTSGPTDTQYF.

The chain recombines TRBV19 with TRBJ1-4; D remains ambiguous. CDR1 LNHDA and CDR2 SQIVND come from the germline V gene (reference sequence). V lost 6 bases and J 0 bases, leaving 8 bases between the germline ends. This CDR3 has 14 residues. The CDR3 spells CASSEYATNEKLFF. In DNA, the CDR3 is TGTGCCAGTAGCGAGTATGCAACTAATGAAAAACTGTTTTTT.

In its sample, this clone was seen a few times. The chain links TRBV6-5 to TRBJ1-2; 7 positions agree with TRBD1. V shed 8 bases and J 5 bases; nucleotides not matched to a gene: 8. In germline, CDR1 is MNHEY, CDR2 SVGAGI. The CDR3 length is 13 residues. The CDR3 region is CASGGDSRYGYTF. The CDR3 coding sequence is TGTGCCAGCGGCGGGGACAGTCGATATGGCTACACCTTC.

V gene TRBV6-6 combines with J gene TRBJ1-2; D call uncertain. The germline V gene has CDR1 MNHNY and CDR2 SVGAGI (reference sequence). CDR3 length: 14 residues. V shed 2 bases and J shed 6 bases, with 13 bases lying between them. The CDR3 nucleotides are TGTGCCAGCAGTTACACTTTGTTCGGGAATGGCTACACCTTC. Amino acid sequence: CASSYTLFGNGYTF.

This CDR3 is CASSPPELGNYEQYF. CDR3 nucleotide sequence: TGTGCCAGCAGCCCCCCTGAGTTAGGGAACTACGAGCAGTACTTC. V usage is TRBV7-9 and J usage is TRBJ2-7; D call uncertain. The CDR3 is 15 amino acids. V was clipped by 5 bases and J by 3 bases, with 17 bases between them. CDR1 is SEHNR, CDR2 FQNEAQ, per germline (reference sequence). The entire variable domain, with the rest obtained from reference TRBV7-9 and TRBJ2-7, is as follows: DTGVSQNPRHKITKRGQNVTFRCDPISEHNRLYWYRQTLGQGPEFLTYFQNEAQLEKSRLLSDRFSAERPKGSFSTLEIQRTEQGDSAMYLCASSPPELGNYEQYFGPGTRLTVT.

CDR3 region: CASGWSSPIQPQHF. The CDR3 nucleotides read TGTGCCAGCGGGTGGAGTAGCCCAATACAGCCCCAGCATTTT. The chain carries TRBV6-1 and TRBJ1-5; D not certain. The CDR3 spans 14 residues. V was clipped by 8 bases and J by 7 bases, with 18 bases between them. Germline V CDR1 and CDR2: MNHNS, SASEGT.

A single count supports this clone. The chain links TRBV5-5 to TRBJ1-2; 7 bases map to TRBD1. The ends lost 1 base at V and 8 bases at J; junction bases unmatched: 11. CDR3 length: 15 amino acids. Per the germline V gene, CDR1 is SGHKS and CDR2 is YYEKEE (reference sequence). In nucleotides, the CDR3 is TGTGCCAGCAGCTTGCTTGGTCCAACAGGGGACGGCTACACCTTC. Its protein product is CASSLLGPTGDGYTF.